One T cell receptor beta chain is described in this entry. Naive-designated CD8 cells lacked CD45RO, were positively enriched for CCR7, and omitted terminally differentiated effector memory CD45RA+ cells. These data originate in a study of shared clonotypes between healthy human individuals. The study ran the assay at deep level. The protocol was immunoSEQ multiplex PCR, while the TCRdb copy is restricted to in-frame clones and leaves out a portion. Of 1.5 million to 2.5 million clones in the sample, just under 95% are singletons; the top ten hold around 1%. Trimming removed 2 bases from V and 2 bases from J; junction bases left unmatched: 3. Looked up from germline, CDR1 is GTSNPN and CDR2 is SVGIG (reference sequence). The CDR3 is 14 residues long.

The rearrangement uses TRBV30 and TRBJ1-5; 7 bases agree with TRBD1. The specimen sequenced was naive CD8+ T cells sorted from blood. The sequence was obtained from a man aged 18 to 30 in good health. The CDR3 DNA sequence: TGTGCCTGGAGTATAACAGGGGGCAATCAGCCCCAGCATTTT. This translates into CAWSITGGNQPQHF.